A single sample gave rise to the 11 T cell receptor beta chains below, sequenced in a study of blood T cell repertoires in COVID-19. Repertoires were generated with immunoSEQ multiplex PCR, while TCRdb's copy carries only in-frame clones and drops some. Of approximately 82,000 clones detected, around 80% appear once; the ten largest clones hold about 7%. The sample consisted of peripheral blood. The receptors here all came from a man aged 50-59 years with active or convalescent COVID-19.

V is TRBV5-6 and J is TRBJ2-1, with 7 nucleotides matching TRBD2. The junction had 10 bases not matched to a gene; V was cut back by 4 bases and J by 12 bases. The germline V gene encodes CDR1 SGHDT and CDR2 YYEEEE. CDR3 length: 13 amino acids. The CDR3 sequence: CASSRDYLDTQFF. The CDR3 DNA reads as TGTGCCAGCAGCCGGGACTACCTTGATACGCAGTTCTTC.

The chain carries TRBV25-1 and TRBJ2-3, with a possible D match to TRBD1 (5 bases). CDR1 is MGHDK, CDR2 SYGVNS, per germline. The CDR3 sequence is 15 residues long. The ends were cut back, 3 bases at V and 2 bases at J, with 12 bases in the middle. CDR3 amino acids: CASSEGLGLTDTQYF. CDR3 DNA: TGTGCCAGCAGTGAGGGGCTCGGCCTCACAGATACGCAGTATTTT.

This clone showed up just a few times. The gene calls are TRBV7-8 and TRBJ2-5; 8 nucleotides agree with TRBD1. V lost 0 bases and J lost 5; bases outside the gene matches: 14. This CDR3 has 18 residues. Germline V CDR1 and CDR2: SGHVS, FQNEAQ. Written as DNA, the CDR3 is TGTGCCAGCAGCTTAGCTTTTAAGGGACAGGTGGCGGGGGAGACCCAGTACTTC. This sequence encodes CASSLAFKGQVAGETQYF.

The V gene is TRBV4-3, the J gene TRBJ1-2, with 7 bases that match TRBD1. V was clipped by 3 bases and J by 4 bases; unmatched bases: 8. CDR3 length equals 15 residues. Germline-derived CDR1 and CDR2 are LGHNA and YSLEER. The CDR3 here is CASSQMQGESYGYTF. DNA for the CDR3: TGCGCCAGCAGCCAGATGCAGGGGGAATCCTATGGCTACACCTTC.

This clone was counted between two and nine times. The chain carries TRBV30 and TRBJ1-4; 9 bases fit TRBD1. J lost 7 bases, V lost 4 bases, and 7 bases had no gene match. The CDR3 length is 14 residues. The germline V gene encodes CDR1 GTSNPN and CDR2 SVGIG (reference sequence). CDR3 residues: CAWNGQGRSEKLFF. The CDR3 region has the DNA TGTGCCTGGAATGGACAGGGGAGGAGTGAAAAACTGTTTTTT.

The rearrangement joins TRBV28 to TRBJ1-6; tentatively, D is TRBD1 (5 bases). V was clipped by 6 bases and J by 0 bases, with 9 bases between them. The germline V gene has CDR1 MDHEN and CDR2 SYDVKM. The CDR3 sequence is 15 residues long. CDR3 sequence (DNA): TGTGCCAGCAGCGGAGACAGCTCCTATAATTCACCCCTCCACTTT. Translated: CASSGDSSYNSPLHF.

The V call is TRBV9, the J call TRBJ1-6; the D is unclear. CDR1 is SGDLS, CDR2 YYNGEE, per germline. V lost 0 bases to trimming and J lost 9 bases, with 10 bases between them. The CDR3 totals 14 residues. The CDR3 DNA reads as TGTGCCAGCAGCGTAGCTACCGGTGGTTCACCCCTCCACTTT. Amino acid sequence: CASSVATGGSPLHF. Looking up the rest from reference TRBV9 and TRBJ1-6 gives the full variable domain: DSGVTQTPKHLITATGQRVTLRCSPRSGDLSVYWYQQSLDQGLQFLIQYYNGEERAKGNILERFSAQQFPDLHSELNLSSLELGDSALYFCASSVATGGSPLHFGNGTRLTVT.

This rearrangement joins TRBV3-1 (or the pseudogene TRBV3-2) to TRBJ2-7; TRBD1 might be the D (6 bases). The CDR3 is made up of 14 amino acids. V was clipped by 1 base and J by 2 bases, with 9 bases between them. Germline-derived CDR1 and CDR2 are LGHDT and YNNKEL (reference sequence). The CDR3 DNA reads TGTGCCAGCAGCCAAGCTAGACAGGCCTACGAGCAGTACTTC. Its protein product is CASSQARQAYEQYF.

This chain joins TRBV7-8 and TRBJ2-1; 8 bases are a match to TRBD2. There are 16 residues in the CDR3. The junction had 10 bases not matched to a gene; V was cut back by 5 bases and J by 4 bases. Germline lookup yields CDR1 SGHVS and CDR2 FQNEAQ. CDR3 coding DNA: TGTGCCAGCAGCCCCCACGAGCGGGGGCCGTACAATGAGCAGTTCTTC. It is translated as CASSPHERGPYNEQFF.

The chain has TRBV4-1 and TRBJ1-5; a possible D gene is TRBD1 (6 bases). Germline loops: CDR1 MGHRA, CDR2 YSYEKL. This CDR3 has 15 residues. V lost 1 base to trimming and J lost 3 bases, with 10 bases between them. CDR3 protein: CASSQGDRSNQPQHF. For the CDR3, the DNA is TGCGCCAGCAGCCAAGGAGACAGGTCCAATCAGCCCCAGCATTTT.

A few counts support this clone. V and J are TRBV6-4 and TRBJ1-1; 8 bases align to TRBD1. The length of the CDR3 is 14 residues. CDR1 is MRHNA and CDR2 is SNTAGT in the germline V gene. V lost 6 bases, J lost 1 base, and 4 bases stayed unmatched. CDR3 region: CASSKGQENTEAFF. The CDR3 DNA reads TGTGCCAGCAGCAAGGGACAGGAGAACACTGAAGCTTTCTTT.